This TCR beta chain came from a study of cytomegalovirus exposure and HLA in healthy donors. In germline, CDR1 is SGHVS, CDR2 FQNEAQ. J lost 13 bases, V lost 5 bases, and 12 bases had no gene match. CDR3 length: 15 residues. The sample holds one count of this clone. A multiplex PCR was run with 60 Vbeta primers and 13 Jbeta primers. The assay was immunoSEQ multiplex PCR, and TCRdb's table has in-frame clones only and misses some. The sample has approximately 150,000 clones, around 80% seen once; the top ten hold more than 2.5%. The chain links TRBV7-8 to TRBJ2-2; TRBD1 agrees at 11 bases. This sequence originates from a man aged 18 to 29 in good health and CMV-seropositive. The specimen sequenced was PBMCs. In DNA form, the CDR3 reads TGTGCCAGCAGCCCCCAGGACAGGGGGCCGGAGGGGCTGTTTTTT. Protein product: CASSPQDRGPEGLFF. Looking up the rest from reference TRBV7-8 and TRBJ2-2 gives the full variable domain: GAGVSQSPRYKVAKRGQDVALRCDPISGHVSLFWYQQALGQGPEFLTYFQNEAQLDKSGLPSDRFFAERPEGSVSTLKIQRTQQEDSAVYLCASSPQDRGPEGLFFGEGSRLTVL.